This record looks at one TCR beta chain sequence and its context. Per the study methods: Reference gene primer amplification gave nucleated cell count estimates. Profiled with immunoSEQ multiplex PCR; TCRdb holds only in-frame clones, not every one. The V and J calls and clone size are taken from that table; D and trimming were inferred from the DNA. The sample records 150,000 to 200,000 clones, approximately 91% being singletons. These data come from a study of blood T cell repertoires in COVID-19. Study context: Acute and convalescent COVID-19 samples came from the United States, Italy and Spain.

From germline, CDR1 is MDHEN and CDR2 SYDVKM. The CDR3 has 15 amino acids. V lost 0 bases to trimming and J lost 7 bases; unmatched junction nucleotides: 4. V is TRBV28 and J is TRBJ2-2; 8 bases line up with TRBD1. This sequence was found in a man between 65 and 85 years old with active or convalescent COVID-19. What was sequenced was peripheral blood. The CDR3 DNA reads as TGTGCCAGCAGTTTATGGGCAGGGGGCGGCGGGGAGCTGTTTTTT. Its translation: CASSLWAGGGGELFF.